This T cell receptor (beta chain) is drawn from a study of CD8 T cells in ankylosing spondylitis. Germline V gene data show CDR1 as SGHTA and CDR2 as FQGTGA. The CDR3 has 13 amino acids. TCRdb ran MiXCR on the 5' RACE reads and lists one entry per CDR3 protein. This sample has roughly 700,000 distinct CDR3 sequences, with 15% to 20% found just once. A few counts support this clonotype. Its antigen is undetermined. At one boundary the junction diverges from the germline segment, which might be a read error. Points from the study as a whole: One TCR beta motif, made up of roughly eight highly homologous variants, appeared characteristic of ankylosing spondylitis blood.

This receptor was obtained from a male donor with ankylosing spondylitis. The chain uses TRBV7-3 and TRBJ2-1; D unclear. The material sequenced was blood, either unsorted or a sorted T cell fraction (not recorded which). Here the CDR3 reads CASSFGSDNEQFF. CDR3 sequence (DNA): TGTGCCAGCAGCTTCGGCTCCGACAATGAGCAGTTCTTC.